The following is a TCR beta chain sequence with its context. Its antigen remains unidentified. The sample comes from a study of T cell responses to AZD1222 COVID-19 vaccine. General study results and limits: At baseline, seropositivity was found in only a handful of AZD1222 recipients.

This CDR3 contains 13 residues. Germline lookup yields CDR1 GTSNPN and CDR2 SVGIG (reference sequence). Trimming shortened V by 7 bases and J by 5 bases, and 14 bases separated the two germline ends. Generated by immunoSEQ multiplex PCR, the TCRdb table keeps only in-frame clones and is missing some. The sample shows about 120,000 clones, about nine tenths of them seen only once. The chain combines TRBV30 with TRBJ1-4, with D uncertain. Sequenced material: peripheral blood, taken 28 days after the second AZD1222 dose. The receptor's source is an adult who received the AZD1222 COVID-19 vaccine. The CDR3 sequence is CASGNPSNEKLFF. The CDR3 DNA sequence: TGTGCCTCCGGGAACCCCTCGAATGAAAAACTGTTTTTT.